These 29 T cell receptor beta chains came from one sample sequenced in a study of T cell responses to AZD1222 COVID-19 vaccine. TCRdb keeps only in-frame clones here, not all; method: immunoSEQ multiplex PCR. The table records 150,000 to 200,000 clones, almost 95% of them present only once. The material was peripheral blood, obtained on day 0 of AZD1222 vaccination. The source of these receptors is an adult in good health.

The gene calls are TRBV19 and TRBJ2-5, with D hard to call. Germline CDR1 and CDR2: LNHDA and SQIVND (reference sequence). V shed 5 bases and J shed 2 bases, with 9 bases lying between them. CDR3 length: 13 amino acids. DNA of the CDR3: TGTGCCAGTAGTTCCCCAGATCAAGAGACCCAGTACTTC. Encoded protein: CASSSPDQETQYF.

This chain links TRBV10-3 with TRBJ1-1, with D maybe TRBD1 (5 bases). Trimming shortened V by 8 bases and J by 0 bases, and 10 bases separated the two germline ends. Germline CDR1 reads ENHRY; CDR2 reads SYGVKD. The CDR3 has 13 amino acids. The CDR3 loop is CAISDTLNTEAFF. The DNA for the CDR3 is TGTGCCATCTCGGACACCTTGAACACTGAAGCTTTCTTT.

The chain is built from TRBV27 and TRBJ2-3, with 9 bases lining up with TRBD1. Per the germline V gene, CDR1 is MNHEY and CDR2 is SMNVEV (reference sequence). Unmatched junction bases numbered 8, after V lost 7 bases and J lost 6 bases. The CDR3 is 14 amino acids. Written as DNA, the CDR3 is TGTGCCAGCACCCCAGGACAGGGGTGGGATACGCAGTATTTT. Translating it yields CASTPGQGWDTQYF.

The chain has TRBV7-9 and TRBJ2-1; D assignment may be TRBD1 or TRBD2 (6 bases each). V was trimmed by 2 bases and J by 5 bases, leaving 19 bases between them. Germline values: CDR1 SEHNR, CDR2 FQNEAQ (reference sequence). There are 17 residues in the CDR3. The CDR3 bases are TGTGCCAGCAGCTTATGGGGGGCGCGCCCTTATGACAATGAGCAGTTCTTC. This sequence encodes CASSLWGARPYDNEQFF.

This rearrangement joins TRBV19 to TRBJ1-2, with 7 bases identical to TRBD1. J gave up 4 bases and V 4 bases, and 9 bases lay outside the gene matches. CDR1 LNHDA and CDR2 SQIVND come from the germline V gene (reference sequence). The CDR3 runs 15 residues. CDR3 region: CASSTGDSYSYGYTF. Written as DNA, the CDR3 is TGTGCCAGTAGTACTGGGGACAGCTATAGCTATGGCTACACCTTC.

As DNA, the CDR3 is TGTGCCAGCAGCTTCTCTCGGACTCGACCATTCTACGAGCAGTACTTC. Protein: CASSFSRTRPFYEQYF. V usage is TRBV5-6 and J usage is TRBJ2-7, with TRBD2 as a possible D gene (5 bases). The V and J ends lost 2 bases and 3 bases respectively, with 18 bases between them. This CDR3 is built from 16 residues. Germline loops: CDR1 SGHDT, CDR2 YYEEEE.

The chain joins TRBV6-1 to TRBJ1-1; the D is unclear. V lost 1 base and J lost 1, with 4 bases in between. CDR1 and CDR2 (germline): MNHNS, SASEGT. CDR3 length equals 13 residues. The CDR3 is CASSEGRNTEAFF. DNA for the CDR3: TGTGCCAGCAGTGAAGGGCGGAACACTGAAGCTTTCTTT.

J is TRBJ1-4 and V is TRBV2; no definite D call. In germline, CDR1 is SNHLY, CDR2 FYNNEI. The CDR3 covers 14 residues. Trimming pared 4 bases from V and 2 bases from J, leaving 8 bases between. CDR3 in DNA: TGTGCCAGCAGTGCGAGGTGGACTAATGAAAAACTGTTTTTT. The encoded protein is CASSARWTNEKLFF. The full variable domain, with the rest looked up from reference TRBV2 and TRBJ1-4, is EPEVTQTPSHQVTQMGQEVILRCVPISNHLYFYWYRQILGQKVEFLVSFYNNEISEKSEIFDDQFSVERPDGSNFTLKIRSTKLEDSAMYFCASSARWTNEKLFFGSGTQLSVL.

The chain is built from TRBV6-5 and TRBJ1-1; maybe TRBD1 (6 bases). The CDR3 consists of 14 residues. CDR1 MNHEY and CDR2 SVGAGI come from the germline V gene. V dropped 6 bases and J dropped 0 bases, with 11 bases sitting between them. Written as DNA, the CDR3 is TGTGCCAGCAGCTTGGACAGAATGAACACTGAAGCTTTCTTT. Translating it yields CASSLDRMNTEAFF.

This sequence joins TRBV19 and TRBJ1-2; TRBD1 matches 9 bases. This CDR3 spans 14 amino acids. CDR1 is LNHDA, CDR2 SQIVND, per germline (reference sequence). Germline trimming cut 8 bases from V and 2 bases from J; bases unmatched to any gene: 6. CDR3: CASDLGTGNYGYTF. The CDR3 coding sequence is TGTGCCAGTGACCTCGGGACAGGGAACTATGGCTACACCTTC.

The chain has TRBV5-1 and TRBJ1-1, with 7 bases identical to TRBD1. V lost 2 bases, J lost 5 bases, and 6 bases stayed unmatched. The CDR3 has 14 amino acids. Germline V gene sequence: CDR1 SGHRS, CDR2 YFSETQ. The CDR3 sequence is CASSFRGRGTEAFF. Written as DNA, the CDR3 is TGCGCCAGCAGCTTTAGGGGGCGAGGTACTGAAGCTTTCTTT.

The rearrangement uses TRBV6-2 or TRBV6-3 and TRBJ2-3, with 7 bases fitting TRBD1. V shed 7 bases and J 3 bases; nucleotides not matched to a gene: 13. The CDR3 covers 16 residues. Looked up from germline, CDR1 is MNHEY and CDR2 is SVGEGT. The CDR3 nucleotides are TGTGCCAGCACCCCCCTCGGGACAGAGTTTACAGATACGCAGTATTTT. Translating it yields CASTPLGTEFTDTQYF.

This rearrangement joins TRBV4-1 to TRBJ2-5; 9 nucleotides align to TRBD1. CDR1 is MGHRA and CDR2 is YSYEKL in the germline V gene. V shed 4 bases, J shed 1 base, and the junction held 16 bases outside the gene matches. CDR3 size: 19 residues. Here the CDR3 DNA reads TGCGCCAGCAGCCGCACCTCCGGGACAGGGACCGTCGCCCAAGAGACCCAGTACTTC. It yields the protein CASSRTSGTGTVAQETQYF.

CDR3 sequence reads: CASSRDSQAFF. The CDR3, as DNA: TGCGCCAGCAGCCGAGACAGCCAAGCTTTCTTT. This chain connects TRBV4-1 to TRBJ1-1; TRBD1 is a possible D gene (5 bases). The CDR3 has 11 residues. Germline CDR1 MGHRA, CDR2 YSYEKL. Between the trimmed V and J ends, which lost 4 bases and 9 bases, there was a span of 9 bases.

The chain's CDR3 is CASSPRTAGNTIYF. DNA of the CDR3: TGTGCCAGCAGCCCCCGGACAGCTGGAAACACCATATATTTT. This rearrangement joins TRBV4-2 to TRBJ1-3, with D perhaps matching TRBD1 (6 bases). The CDR3 runs 14 residues. Trimming cost V 4 bases and J 2 bases, with 9 bases left between them. Germline lookup yields CDR1 LGHNA and CDR2 YNFKEQ.

The chain uses TRBV11-2 and TRBJ2-6; 8 bases agree with TRBD1. J was trimmed by 1 base and V by 3 bases; bases with no gene match: 8. The CDR3 sequence is 18 residues long. Per germline, CDR1 SGHAT and CDR2 FQNNGV. For the CDR3, the DNA is TGTGCCAGCAGCTTTGCTGGACAGGGCCTATCTGGGGCCAACGTCCTGACTTTC. As protein: CASSFAGQGLSGANVLTF.

This chain joins TRBV4-1 and TRBJ2-3, with D tentatively TRBD2 (5 bases). The germline CDR1 and CDR2 sequences are MGHRA and YSYEKL. Trimming left V 4 bases short and J 4 bases short, with 21 bases between. The CDR3 is made up of 17 amino acids. The CDR3 DNA follows: TGCGCCAGCAGCCTACTTGGACTCCCTAGCCGGGCAGATACGCAGTATTTT. Protein sequence: CASSLLGLPSRADTQYF.

The chain carries TRBV6-5 and TRBJ1-5; D remains ambiguous. Germline assignment: CDR1 MNHEY and CDR2 SVGAGI. This CDR3 spans 15 amino acids. Trimming left V 6 bases short and J 5 bases short, with 17 bases between. The CDR3 DNA reads TGTGCCAGCAGCCCGGGCGAGGGTCGGTATCAGCCCCAGCATTTT. Translating it yields CASSPGEGRYQPQHF.

V usage is TRBV5-1 and J usage is TRBJ1-1; TRBD1 is a possible D gene (6 bases). Trimming left V 6 bases short and J 1 base short, with 13 bases between. This CDR3 is 14 amino acids long. Looked up from germline, CDR1 is SGHRS and CDR2 is YFSETQ. CDR3 sequence reads: CASTGGDTNTEAFF. As DNA, the CDR3 is TGCGCCAGCACCGGTGGGGACACGAACACTGAAGCTTTCTTT.

V is TRBV19 and J is TRBJ1-3; TRBD1 might be the D (5 bases). CDR1 is LNHDA and CDR2 is SQIVND in the germline V gene (reference sequence). V was clipped by 5 bases and J by 0 bases, with 17 bases between them. The CDR3 totals 17 residues. This CDR3 reads CASSLPGRTFSGNTIYF. DNA for the CDR3: TGTGCCAGTAGTTTACCGGGACGGACCTTCTCTGGAAACACCATATATTTT.

The chain employs TRBV5-4 and TRBJ2-1; D call uncertain. This CDR3 comprises 13 residues. CDR1 is SGHNT and CDR2 is YYREEE in the germline V gene (reference sequence). Trimming took off 5 bases at V and 7 bases at J, with 13 bases between the two ends. CDR3 sequence (DNA): TGTGCCAGCAGTTCCTCTCCTGGGAATGAGCAGTTCTTC. This codes for CASSSSPGNEQFF.

The genes are TRBV14 and TRBJ1-2; D is possibly TRBD1 (6 bases). Trimming cost V 5 bases and J 2 bases, with 15 bases left between them. CDR1 is SGHDN and CDR2 is FVKESK in the germline V gene. The CDR3 has 15 residues. The CDR3 sequence: CASSEGRGANYGYTF. CDR3 nucleotides: TGTGCCAGCAGCGAAGGTCGGGGGGCGAACTATGGCTACACCTTC.

The J gene is TRBJ1-2, the V gene TRBV3-1 (or the pseudogene TRBV3-2), with no clear D. The CDR3 covers 11 residues. CDR1 and CDR2 from the germline V gene are LGHDT and YNNKEL (reference sequence). Trimming took 0 bases from V and 7 from J, leaving 3 bases between them. DNA for the CDR3: TGTGCCAGCAGCCAAGACGGTGGCTACACCTTC. Translated: CASSQDGGYTF.

The chain joins TRBV19 to TRBJ2-2; TRBD1 might be the D (6 bases). The CDR3 extends over 14 amino acids. V lost 8 bases to trimming and J lost 1 base, with 11 bases between them. Germline-derived CDR1 and CDR2 are LNHDA and SQIVND (reference sequence). For the CDR3, the DNA is TGTGCCAGTCGGGACAATTTGAACACCGGGGAGCTGTTTTTT. Translation: CASRDNLNTGELFF.

This clone was picked up one time. The V gene is TRBV10-3, the J gene TRBJ2-3; TRBD2 agrees at 9 bases. This CDR3 has 19 amino acids. V trimming: 3 bases; J trimming: 0 bases; junction bases outside the gene matches: 13. Germline CDR1 and CDR2: ENHRY and SYGVKD. CDR3 coding DNA: TGTGCCATCAGTGAAGTTACTAGCGGGCCGTCCCTCAGCACAGATACGCAGTATTTT. Translating gives CAISEVTSGPSLSTDTQYF.

The gene calls are TRBV29-1 and TRBJ2-2, with D perhaps TRBD1 (5 bases). The length of the CDR3 is 14 residues. CDR1 SQVTM and CDR2 ANQGSEA come from the germline V gene. Trimming took off 4 bases at V and 9 bases at J, with 18 bases between the two ends. CDR3 bases: TGCAGCGTTGTGTCGGCAGGGTCGAAATGGGAGCTGTTTTTT. This sequence encodes CSVVSAGSKWELFF.

The rearrangement uses TRBV29-1 and TRBJ2-1; D gene ambiguous. Trimming stripped 4 bases from V and 4 bases from J, with 5 bases between. Germline values: CDR1 SQVTM, CDR2 ANQGSEA. The CDR3 totals 11 residues. The CDR3 region has the DNA TGCAGCGTTGCCGCTTACAATGAGCAGTTCTTC. This encodes CSVAAYNEQFF.

The rearrangement uses TRBV18 and TRBJ1-2, with 8 positions matching TRBD1. In germline, CDR1 is KGHSH, CDR2 LQKENI. V lost 5 bases to trimming and J lost 8 bases; unmatched junction nucleotides: 13. The CDR3 contains 15 residues. As DNA, the CDR3 is TGTGCCAGCTCAACCACCTCGACAGGGGTGTTGGGCTACACCTTC. This codes for CASSTTSTGVLGYTF.

Of note for this clone: The limits of the CDR3 on the DNA are not certain, so only TCRdb's listed CDR3 is given. The chain joins TRBV5-5 to TRBJ1-5; the table's D call TRBD1 went unverified against the DNA. The CDR3 totals 15 residues, both ends included. Germline CDR1 reads SGHKS; CDR2 reads YYEKEE (reference sequence). CDR3 region: CASSRTVLRDQPQHF.